The TCR beta chain described here comes from a study of T cells in Graves' hyperthyroidism and ophthalmopathy. What was amplified from RNA transcripts were TCR beta CDR3 regions. The TCR CDR3 was amplified in a first-round RT-PCR using the HTBI primer set. TCRdb reanalysed the multiplex PCR reads using MiXCR and keeps one entry per CDR3 protein. The sample yields 490,000 or so distinct CDR3 sequences, 20% to 25% seen once. This CDR3 is 13 amino acids long. V was cut by 6 bases and J by 4 bases, with 15 bases left in between. CDR1 is DFQATT and CDR2 is SNEGSKA in the germline V gene (reference sequence). This clonotype was counted only a few times.

V and J are TRBV20-1 and TRBJ2-5; possibly TRBD2 for D (6 bases). Sequences were obtained from blood. The TCR comes from a woman aged 70-85 years with Graves' ophthalmopathy. The CDR3 DNA follows: TGCAGTGCGCCGACTAGTTCCTCAGAGACCCAGTACTTC. Translating it yields CSAPTSSSETQYF.